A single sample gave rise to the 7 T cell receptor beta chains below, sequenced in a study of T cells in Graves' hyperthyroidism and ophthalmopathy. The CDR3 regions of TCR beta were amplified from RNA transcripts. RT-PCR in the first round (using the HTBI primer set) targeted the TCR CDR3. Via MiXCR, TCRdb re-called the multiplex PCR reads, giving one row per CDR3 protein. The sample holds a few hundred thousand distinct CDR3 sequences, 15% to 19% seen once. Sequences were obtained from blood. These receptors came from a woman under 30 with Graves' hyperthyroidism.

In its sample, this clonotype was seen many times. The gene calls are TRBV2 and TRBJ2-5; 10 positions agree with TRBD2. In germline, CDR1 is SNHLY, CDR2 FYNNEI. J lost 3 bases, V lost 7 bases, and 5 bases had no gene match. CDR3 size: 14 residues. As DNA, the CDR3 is TGTGCCAGCAATCCGGGACTAGCGAAAGAGACCCAGTACTTC. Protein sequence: CASNPGLAKETQYF.

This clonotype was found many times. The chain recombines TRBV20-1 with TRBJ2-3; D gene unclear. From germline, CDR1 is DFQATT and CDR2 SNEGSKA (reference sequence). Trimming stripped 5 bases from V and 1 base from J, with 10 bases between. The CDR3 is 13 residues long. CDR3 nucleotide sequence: TGCAGTGCTCGCGCCCCTGGCACAGATACGCAGTATTTT. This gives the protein CSARAPGTDTQYF.

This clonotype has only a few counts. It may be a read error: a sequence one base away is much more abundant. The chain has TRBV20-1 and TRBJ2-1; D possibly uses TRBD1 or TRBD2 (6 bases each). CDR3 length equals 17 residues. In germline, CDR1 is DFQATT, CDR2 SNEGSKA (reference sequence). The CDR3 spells CSARDPTRDTDYSEQFF. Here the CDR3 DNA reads TGCAGTGCTAGAGATCCCACCCGGGACACGGACTACAGTGAGCAGTTCTTC.

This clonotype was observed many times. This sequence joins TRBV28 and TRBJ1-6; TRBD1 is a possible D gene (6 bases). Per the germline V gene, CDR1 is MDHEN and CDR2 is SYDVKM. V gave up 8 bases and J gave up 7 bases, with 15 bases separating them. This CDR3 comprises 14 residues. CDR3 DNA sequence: TGTGCCAGCGAAGGGGGGGGTCACAATTCACCCCTCCACTTT. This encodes CASEGGGHNSPLHF.

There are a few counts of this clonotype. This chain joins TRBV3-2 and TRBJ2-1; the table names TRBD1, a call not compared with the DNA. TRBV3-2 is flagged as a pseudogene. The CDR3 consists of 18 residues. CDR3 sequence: CASSQGRRGTGGKNEQFF. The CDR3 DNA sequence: TGTGCCAGCAGCCAAGGGAGGCGGGGGACTGGGGGTAAGAATGAGCAGTTCTTC.

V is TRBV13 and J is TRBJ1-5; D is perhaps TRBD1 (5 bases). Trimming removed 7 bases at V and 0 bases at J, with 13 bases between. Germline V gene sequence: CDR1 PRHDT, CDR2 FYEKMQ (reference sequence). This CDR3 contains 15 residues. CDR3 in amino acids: CASIPRGGSNQPQHF. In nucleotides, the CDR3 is TGTGCCAGCATCCCTCGTGGGGGTAGCAATCAGCCCCAGCATTTT.

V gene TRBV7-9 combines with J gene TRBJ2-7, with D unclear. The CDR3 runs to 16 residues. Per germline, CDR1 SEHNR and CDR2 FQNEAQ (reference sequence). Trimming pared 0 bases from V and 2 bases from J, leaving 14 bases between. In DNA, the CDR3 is TGTGCCAGCAGCTTAGCTGGAACTTCCAAGACCTACGAGCAGTACTTC. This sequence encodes CASSLAGTSKTYEQYF. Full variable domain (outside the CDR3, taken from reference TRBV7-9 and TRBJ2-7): DTGVSQNPRHKITKRGQNVTFRCDPISEHNRLYWYRQTLGQGPEFLTYFQNEAQLEKSRLLSDRFSAERPKGSFSTLEIQRTEQGDSAMYLCASSLAGTSKTYEQYFGPGTRLTVT.